These 18 T cell receptor beta chains were sequenced from one sample in a study of technical replicates of blood from a few donors. Some clones are missing from TCRdb's copy, which holds only in-frame ones; the method was immunoSEQ multiplex PCR. In the table there are 75,000 to 95,000 clones, around 94% of which are singletons. Material: T cells isolated from PBMCs. These TCRs come from a human donor in good health.

V is TRBV7-3 and J is TRBJ2-1; TRBD1 is a possible D gene (6 bases). From germline, CDR1 is SGHTA and CDR2 FQGTGA. This CDR3 has 14 amino acids. V lost 3 bases, J lost 6 bases, and 12 bases lay in between. The DNA for the CDR3 is TGTGCCAGCAGCTTCTTCGGACAGACCAATGAGCAGTTCTTC. It is translated as CASSFFGQTNEQFF.

J is TRBJ1-2 and V is TRBV30; D unclear. The germline gives CDR1 GTSNPN, CDR2 SVGIG (reference sequence). The CDR3 runs 14 residues. V gave up 2 bases and J gave up 4 bases, with 14 bases separating them. Here the CDR3 DNA reads TGTGCCTGGAGTCTCCCCGGCAGGCTCTATGGCTACACCTTC. It translates to CAWSLPGRLYGYTF. Full variable domain (rest looked up from reference TRBV30 and TRBJ1-2): SQTIHQWPATLVQPVGSPLSLECTVEGTSNPNLYWYRQAAGRGLQLLFYSVGIGQISSEVPQNLSASRPQDRQFILSSKKLLLSDSGFYLCAWSLPGRLYGYTFGSGTRLTVV.

The chain carries TRBV6-1 and TRBJ2-5; 7 nucleotides line up with TRBD2. The CDR3 has 14 amino acids. Per the germline V gene, CDR1 is MNHNS and CDR2 is SASEGT. V lost 0 bases, J lost 3 bases, and 1 base stayed unmatched. CDR3 loop: CASSEAGGKETQYF. CDR3 sequence (DNA): TGTGCCAGCAGTGAAGCGGGAGGGAAAGAGACCCAGTACTTC.

In this sample, this clone turned up a few times. This chain connects TRBV9 to TRBJ1-1; 7 nucleotides align to TRBD1. The germline CDR1 and CDR2 sequences are SGDLS and YYNGEE. The CDR3 extends over 15 amino acids. After removal of 4 bases from V and 3 bases from J, the junction contained 9 bases not matched to a gene. CDR3 nucleotides: TGTGCCAGCAGCCCATACAGGGGTCCGGACACTGAAGCTTTCTTT. Amino acid sequence: CASSPYRGPDTEAFF.

The V call is TRBV28, the J call TRBJ1-5; perhaps TRBD1 as D (6 bases). The CDR3 covers 13 residues. Deletions cut 10 bases from V and 2 bases from J, with 12 bases between. The germline V gene encodes CDR1 MDHEN and CDR2 SYDVKM. In DNA, the CDR3 is TGTGCCACTCTAAGACAGGGCAATCAGCCCCAGCATTTT. Protein: CATLRQGNQPQHF.

The chain has TRBV27 and TRBJ2-3, with a tentative D call TRBD1 (6 bases). The V end was cut by 2 bases, the J end by 4 bases, with 13 bases between. Germline assignment: CDR1 MNHEY and CDR2 SMNVEV (reference sequence). The CDR3 totals 15 residues. This chain's CDR3 is CASSLKGVGADTQYF. The CDR3 DNA is TGTGCCAGCAGTTTAAAGGGGGTAGGGGCAGATACGCAGTATTTT.

This CDR3 is CASSEGHSNTEAFF. CDR3 coding DNA: TGTGCCAGCAGCGAAGGACATTCGAACACTGAAGCTTTCTTT. The chain combines TRBV9 with TRBJ1-1, with D possibly TRBD1 on 5 matching bases. The CDR3 totals 14 residues. CDR1 and CDR2 (germline): SGDLS, YYNGEE. Trimming removed 3 bases at V and 1 base at J, with 10 bases between.

This clone appeared once. The chain uses TRBV9 and TRBJ1-1; D is possibly TRBD1 (5 bases). This CDR3 contains 15 residues. Germline CDR1 and CDR2: SGDLS and YYNGEE. Trimming took off 0 bases at V and 4 bases at J, with 13 bases between the two ends. The CDR3 is CASSVDPGGSTEAFF. CDR3 nucleotides: TGTGCCAGCAGCGTAGACCCCGGGGGGAGCACTGAAGCTTTCTTT.

The chain carries TRBV9 and TRBJ2-3, with 14 bases that match TRBD2. Germline V gene data show CDR1 as SGDLS and CDR2 as YYNGEE. This CDR3 is built from 16 residues. V was pared by 3 bases and J by 2 bases, with 2 bases of the junction left unmatched. The CDR3 nucleotides read TGTGCCAGCAGCGGGGGACTAGCGGGGGCCACAGATACGCAGTATTTT. It encodes CASSGGLAGATDTQYF.

The chain links TRBV11-2 to TRBJ2-7; 7 bases are shared with TRBD1. With 2 bases clipped from V and 2 bases from J, the junction kept 6 bases outside the gene matches. The germline V gene has CDR1 SGHAT and CDR2 FQNNGV. CDR3 length: 15 amino acids. CDR3 sequence reads: CASSLHAGTAYEQYF. Written as DNA, the CDR3 is TGTGCCAGCAGCTTACACGCCGGGACAGCCTACGAGCAGTACTTC.

The rearrangement links TRBV27 to TRBJ2-1; 10 bases agree with TRBD2. In germline, CDR1 is MNHEY, CDR2 SMNVEV (reference sequence). This CDR3 spans 15 amino acids. With V trimmed by 0 bases and J by 5 bases, 1 base remained unmatched. CDR3 sequence reads: CASSLSLAGNNEQFF. The CDR3 bases are TGTGCCAGCAGTTTATCACTAGCGGGGAACAATGAGCAGTTCTTC.

V and J are TRBV27 and TRBJ1-4; D may be TRBD1 (5 bases). V was pared by 7 bases and J by 5 bases, with 14 bases between. This CDR3 spans 14 amino acids. The V gene's germline CDR1 is MNHEY and CDR2 SMNVEV (reference sequence). CDR3 coding DNA: TGTGCCAGCACTGGTTTGACAGTGAATGAAAAACTGTTTTTT. Protein product: CASTGLTVNEKLFF.

This chain joins TRBV2 and TRBJ2-7; 9 positions agree with TRBD2. CDR1 and CDR2 from the germline V gene are SNHLY and FYNNEI. V shed 0 bases and J 4 bases; nucleotides not matched to a gene: 1. This CDR3 region has 14 residues. CDR3 bases: TGTGCCAGCAGTGAAGCTAGCGGGAGATACGAGCAGTACTTC. This sequence encodes CASSEASGRYEQYF. Complete variable domain (other parts from reference TRBV2 and TRBJ2-7): EPEVTQTPSHQVTQMGQEVILRCVPISNHLYFYWYRQILGQKVEFLVSFYNNEISEKSEIFDDQFSVERPDGSNFTLKIRSTKLEDSAMYFCASSEASGRYEQYFGPGTRLTVT.

The chain recombines TRBV7-6 with TRBJ2-7, with a weak D call TRBD1 (6 bases). Germline assignment: CDR1 SGHVS and CDR2 FNYEAQ. Trimming left V 3 bases short and J 5 bases short, with 11 bases between. This CDR3 has 13 amino acids. The CDR3 nucleotides read TGTGCCAGCAGCTTTGCAGGGGTGAACGAGCAGTACTTC. It is translated as CASSFAGVNEQYF.

This clone was detected only a few times. This chain connects TRBV9 to TRBJ1-2, with 7 bases aligning to TRBD1. The germline V gene has CDR1 SGDLS and CDR2 YYNGEE. The CDR3 is made up of 15 amino acids. V trimming: 3 bases; J trimming: 3 bases; junction bases outside the gene matches: 8. CDR3 residues: CASSEGLQGHYGYTF. DNA of the CDR3: TGTGCCAGCAGCGAGGGCTTACAGGGGCACTATGGCTACACCTTC.

This chain joins TRBV6-1 and TRBJ1-1, with TRBD1 matching over 9 bases. The CDR3 totals 14 residues. V shed 3 bases and J 10 bases; nucleotides not matched to a gene: 9. Germline CDR1 and CDR2: MNHNS and SASEGT. The chain's CDR3 is CASSDLGTGIRAFF. CDR3 DNA: TGTGCCAGCAGTGATCTTGGGACAGGGATTAGAGCTTTCTTT.

The V call is TRBV18, the J call TRBJ2-7; 10 bases are shared with TRBD1. Trimming cost V 3 bases and J 8 bases; bases outside gene matches: 10. Germline CDR1 KGHSH, CDR2 LQKENI. CDR3 length: 15 amino acids. The CDR3 protein is CASSPDTGTGDKQYF. CDR3 nucleotides: TGTGCCAGCTCACCTGATACCGGGACAGGGGACAAGCAGTACTTC.

The rearrangement links TRBV30 to TRBJ1-2; 7 positions agree with TRBD1. This CDR3 spans 13 amino acids. V lost 7 bases to trimming and J lost 3 bases; unmatched junction nucleotides: 8. Germline loops: CDR1 GTSNPN, CDR2 SVGIG (reference sequence). The CDR3 sequence is CASLPGTDYGYTF. The CDR3 DNA reads TGTGCCTCTTTACCCGGGACAGACTATGGCTACACCTTC.